The sequence of this T cell receptor beta chain was determined in a study of cytomegalovirus exposure and HLA in healthy donors (dated by TCRdb to about 2017). As for the study more broadly: In an earlier analysis of 450 to 750 of the donors, around 290 Gb of sequence data and 90 million to 130 million unique TCR beta sequences from about 179 million T cells were reported. On average, roughly 250,000 unique TCR beta nucleotide sequences were sequenced per donor among some 430 genotyped donors of the cohort, with roughly 18% of those sequences being non-productive. The genetic ancestry cluster associated with self-reported Caucasian donors included 81% of the roughly 360 genotyped donors. Genome-wide SNP genotypes for about three fifths of the roughly 670 donors were used in a later genetic analysis, which treated that subset as a discovery cohort. Because of strong linkage in the cohort, a few DR-DQ haplotypes were treated as single units for association and clustering. High-throughput TCR immunosequencing, statistical association of individual TCRs with disease status, and machine learning were combined to predict cytomegalovirus infection status. An earlier analysis of 587 of the donors used high-throughput TCR beta sequencing to judge whether each TCR beta V gene segment behaved as functional or pseudogenic. The number of donors typed differed by locus, with roughly 620-630 for A, B, C, DRB1 and DQB1, approximately 500 for DQA1, under 610 for DPA1, and some 440 for DPB1. In addition to the first cohort of 666 subjects, a separate validation cohort of around 110 different subjects was used. An early release that covered some 630 HLA-typed donors contained around 300 gigabases of sequencing data and 65 million to 100 million unique TCR sequences. The study was designed to test whether signatures of past pathogen exposure could be identified by cataloging public T cell receptors. The later analysis used no new phenotypic data to find candidate immune exposures, relying instead on TCR beta sequences and their occurrence across donors. The study profiled the T cell repertoires of 666 subjects by immunosequencing and related them to cytomegalovirus serostatus. Every discovery cohort repertoire had been produced on one sequencing platform. Donor age, sex, ethnicity and CMV serostatus were compiled together with the repertoire data. A later analysis re-analyzed previously published TCR beta repertoires from about 600 donors and added high-resolution HLA genotyping to study TCR occurrence patterns. Class I and class II HLA loci were covered by the typing at four-digit resolution. Overall study outcomes, separate from this receptor: A further reported finding was that TCR beta sequences accurately predicted the HLA-A and HLA-B alleles for most subjects in the first cohort. HLA typing was unavailable for some donors at each locus, so association tests used only the typed subset. The 87-base-pair reads could not distinguish some IMGT-functional V segments, including TRBV6-2 and TRBV6-3, so those segments were excluded. In a later analysis, the rate of TCR association differed among HLA loci, with DRB1 alleles having the most associated TCRs and HLA-C alleles having the fewest. In this cohort, only TCR beta chains were sequenced, and detectable features were limited by the absence of alpha or paired-chain data. Correlated functional status among segregating V segments might be attributable to linkage disequilibrium, but an unknown experimental factor could not be ruled out. It was suggested by the authors that the approach could potentially be generalized to other disease states and immunological phenotypes. A later genetic analysis reported fewer N-insertions in productive TCRs among donors in an Asian-associated ancestry cluster than the 666-donor mean. In an earlier analysis of 587 of the donors, most TCR beta V segments were observed in productive rearrangements about 90% or about 30% of the time, broadly matching IMGT annotations. Three of the identified cytomegalovirus-associated TCR beta chains were confirmed in vitro to be specific for cytomegalovirus antigens. Sequencing depth was assumed to be roughly uniform across donors in the presence/absence analyses, though that assumption may not hold. Several of the top co-occurrence clusters appeared to be linked to parvovirus B19, influenza, CMV and Epstein-Barr virus, according to a later analysis. A group of highly shared sequence variants was considered likely to be a technical artifact of the sequencing pipeline. Most TCR sequences were observed very rarely across donors, whereas some public TCRs were present in many individuals. The classifier was reported to diagnose cytomegalovirus status with high specificity and sensitivity in both the original cohort and the validation cohort. Because counts were too low, roughly 17 rarely observed V segments, including chromosome 9 orphons, were left out of the earlier analysis of about 500 of the donors. A later analysis found that HLA-associated TCR beta chains were more clonally expanded and had lower generation probabilities than equally common non-associated chains. For the cohort, immune exposure information was limited to CMV serostatus. A later analysis found that most CMV-associated TCR beta chains appeared HLA-restricted, with HLA associations seemingly driven largely by CMV exposure. The study gave a list of under 200 TCR beta chains associated with cytomegalovirus. Assigning TCR associations to individual alleles was difficult when HLA alleles, especially DR and DQ, strongly co-occurred. At a false discovery rate of 0.05, a later analysis linked around 15,000 TCR beta sequences to specific HLA alleles. In a later genetic analysis, a missense DCLRE1C variant was associated with V-gene and J-gene trimming of TCR beta chains, and the association was replicated in an independent cohort.

Receptors were amplified or captured by the immunoSEQ multiplex PCR assay. The multiplex PCR relied on a mix of 60 forward primers for TCR Vbeta segments and 13 reverse primers for TCR Jbeta segments. Amplification of the CDR3 region of rearranged TCR beta genes was performed with a multiplex PCR assay on genomic DNA. On the Illumina HiSeq System, the amplified TCR beta libraries were sequenced as 87-base-pair reads. The paper's data handling went like this. A later analysis counted approximately 84 million unique TCR beta chains across the 600 to 850 repertoires, and 10 million to 12 million of these chains were shared by at least two donors. A nearest-neighbor algorithm error-corrected the raw reads and collapsed the reads into unique sequences, merging closely related sequences to remove PCR and sequencing errors. Alignment of CDR3 sequences to IMGT reference sequences was used to assign V, D and J gene segments. For a sequence to be retained, a match of at least six nucleotides was required to both a V gene segment and a J gene segment. Rearrangements were called productive when the CDR3 lacked stop codons and stayed in frame with V and J; all others were non-productive. Following IMGT convention, CDR3 was defined as the stretch from the second conserved V-encoded cysteine up to the conserved J-encoded phenylalanine. Sequences without an unambiguous match to a single V gene segment were excluded from the earlier analysis of several hundred of the donors. An earlier analysis of fewer than 750 of the donors called V segments functional above 56.7% productive rearrangements and segregating when the between-donor standard deviation exceeded 5%. A statistical classification framework was built to diagnose cytomegalovirus status from the catalog of TCR beta chain sequences. V and J gene assignment, in a later analysis, came from comparing TCR nucleotide sequences with IMGT/GENE-DB human TR gene sequences. Using the TCRdist pipeline, a later analysis assigned CDR3 sequences along with most-parsimonious VDJ recombination scenarios. In a later analysis, every TCR beta chain was defined by the combination of its CDR3 amino acid sequence and its V-gene family, and reads without a unique V-gene family were dropped. As a way to deal with suspected cross-contamination and a sequencing artifact, a later analysis dropped under 600 nucleotide sequences that were highly shared and had low generation probability. In a later analysis, a clonal expansion index was calculated for each public chain from normalized within-repertoire ranks of inferred template counts. Generation probabilities in a later analysis came from a VDJ recombination model fitted to out-of-frame rearrangements, and those results were checked against IGoR. In a later analysis, hypergeometric tests were used to score TCR-TCR, TCR-HLA and TCR-CMV co-occurrence, with a repertoire-size bias correction applied to TCR pairs. To estimate false discovery rates, a later analysis permuted the HLA or CMV assignments 20 times. In a later analysis, co-occurring TCRs were grouped using DBSCAN, and TCRdist sequence similarity was added for clustering within HLA-allele-positive subsets. For co-occurrence clustering, repertoires with fewer than 30,000 or more than 120,000 public chains were excluded, along with a handful of repertoires with anomalous nucleotide sharing. This is the immuneACCESS table as TCRdb keeps it, with only in-frame sequences that have V and J called. A part of the clones is gone; compared with another copy, unresolved V genes explain less than half, and the rest is unexplained. D and trimming come from the DNA, and the V and J calls and clone size come from that table. The sample has nearly 95,000 clones on record, 7.5% to 8.5% of them singletons. The ten largest clonotypes hold 2.3% of the sample.

This clone was seen a few times. No antigen is known for it. No much larger clone exists at a distance of one base, and base qualities are not known. The CDR3 holds 13 amino acids from the cysteine to the phenylalanine. The CDR3 DNA has 39 bases and is translated from base 1. As encoded in the germline V gene, CDR1 is SGHTA while CDR2 is FQGNSA. V loses 1 base of germline sequence and J loses 4 bases, and the interval between the two ends is 7 bases. The cohort was made up of about 670 healthy bone marrow donors. All cohort members were sampled while nominally healthy, although unrecorded immune exposures were likely present. The donor tested CMV seronegative and was one of the 352 seronegative cohort members. A peripheral blood sample was provided by each donor, and peripheral blood mononuclear cells were used for TCR beta sequencing. Genomic DNA extraction from the blood cell samples was performed with the Qiagen DNeasy Blood Extraction Kit.

The rearrangement joined TRBV7-2 to TRBJ1-2; confidence is insufficient to name the D gene. This TCR came from a man between 45 and 60 years old in good health and CMV-seronegative. Sequencing input: PBMCs. The sequence in DNA is TGTGCCAGCAGCTTAGAGAGATCCTATGGCTACACCTTC. The translation is CASSLERSYGYTF.